This TCR beta chain appears in the sequencing data of a study of blood T cell repertoires in COVID-19. V dropped 8 bases and J dropped 6; count of bases not matched to a gene: 5. CDR1 and CDR2 (germline): LNHDA, SQIVND (reference sequence). The CDR3 loop spans 14 amino acids. TCRdb's table, derived via immunoSEQ multiplex PCR, lists solely in-frame clones and lacks some. The sample shows 150,000 to 200,000 clones, 70% to 85% of them seen only once. The chain recombines TRBV19 with TRBJ2-2; TRBD1 agrees at 11 bases. The clonotype originates from a woman in her twenties or thirties with acute or convalescent COVID-19. Sequenced input: peripheral blood. Here the CDR3 DNA reads TGTGCCAGTCGCCCGGGACAGGGGGCCGGGGAGCTGTTTTTT. Translated: CASRPGQGAGELFF.